This T cell receptor beta chain is drawn from a study of blood T cell repertoires in COVID-19. About the research overall: Acute and convalescent COVID-19 samples came from the United States, Italy and Spain. Nucleic acid was either cDNA or gDNA, and it came from T cells, B-cell-depleted T cells, or PBMCs.

Authors' analysis steps: Amplification with reference gene primers provided the estimates of nucleated cell counts. Sequencing used immunoSEQ multiplex PCR; TCRdb keeps in-frame clones, though not all of them. From that table come the V and J calls and clone size; the DNA was used to work out D and trimming. The sample consists of approximately 90,000 clones, about 87% of them appearing once. This CDR3 has 15 residues. Germline V CDR1 and CDR2: SGDLS, YYNGEE. V was cut by 5 bases and J by 0 bases, with 12 bases left in between. The chain is built from TRBV9 and TRBJ1-5; maybe TRBD1 (6 bases). The TCR comes from a human donor with acute or convalescent COVID-19. The donor label of this sample is uncertain. The sequencing input was peripheral blood. The CDR3 DNA reads as TGTGCCAGCAGTGTGACAGGTGATAGCAATCAGCCCCAGCATTTT. This encodes CASSVTGDSNQPQHF.